The next 31 T cell receptor beta chains were all read from a single sample in a study of cytotoxic CD8 clonotypes in ibrutinib-treated CLL. Only in-frame clones appear in the TCRdb table, and some are missing; sequencing was by immunoSEQ multiplex PCR. There are 90,000 to 100,000 clones in the sample; roughly 80% occur only once, and 25% to 35% lies in the top ten. Sequencing used PBMCs, obtained after 12 months of ibrutinib treatment. Source of these receptors: a human donor with chronic lymphocytic leukemia.

The sample holds a few counts of this clone. The CDR3 coding sequence is TGTGCCAGCAGCTTGGATCAAGGGGCGACTGGAAACACCATATATTTT. Its protein is CASSLDQGATGNTIYF. V is TRBV5-4 and J is TRBJ1-3, with D tentatively TRBD1 (5 bases). V lost 0 bases, J lost 2 bases, and 12 bases lay in between. Per the germline V gene, CDR1 is SGHNT and CDR2 is YYREEE (reference sequence). CDR3 length: 16 residues.

The chain has TRBV2 and TRBJ1-1; D not resolved. The germline CDR1 and CDR2 sequences are SNHLY and FYNNEI. V lost 4 bases and J lost 0, with 9 bases in between. The CDR3 sequence is 14 residues long. The CDR3 loop reads CASSVIQMNTEAFF. The CDR3 DNA reads as TGTGCCAGCAGTGTGATACAGATGAACACTGAAGCTTTCTTT.

The rearrangement joins TRBV6-5 to TRBJ1-6; 8 bases are shared with TRBD1. J gave up 7 bases and V 5 bases, and 4 bases lay outside the gene matches. CDR1 MNHEY and CDR2 SVGAGI come from the germline V gene. The length of the CDR3 is 14 residues. The DNA for the CDR3 is TGTGCCAGCAGTGGGACAGGACCAAATTCACCCCTCCACTTT. It is translated as CASSGTGPNSPLHF.

The chain has TRBV5-1 and TRBJ2-7; 7 bases are a match to TRBD1. This CDR3 is 13 amino acids long. Trimming at V came to 0 bases and at J to 7 bases, leaving 4 bases not matched to a gene. Germline V gene data show CDR1 as SGHRS and CDR2 as YFSETQ. The CDR3 region has the DNA TGCGCCAGCAGCTTGGATAGGGGGCTTGAGCAGTACTTC. This codes for CASSLDRGLEQYF.

The gene calls are TRBV10-1 and TRBJ2-5; the match to TRBD2 covers 13 bases. Unmatched junction bases numbered 1, after V lost 9 bases and J lost 3 bases. Germline lookup yields CDR1 WNHNN and CDR2 SYGVQD (reference sequence). This CDR3 contains 13 residues. The CDR3 DNA follows: TGCGCCAGTGGGACTAGCGGGGAAGAGACCCAGTACTTC. Translation gives CASGTSGEETQYF.

DNA for the CDR3: TGTGCCAGCAGTTCCTTGGCTAGCGGACAATACGAGCAGTACTTC. Its translation: CASSSLASGQYEQYF. J is TRBJ2-7 and V is TRBV6-5; 7 bases fit TRBD2. Germline CDR1 is MNHEY and CDR2 is SVGAGI. With 4 bases clipped from V and 4 bases from J, the junction kept 10 bases outside the gene matches. The CDR3 sequence is 15 residues long.

The V and J genes are TRBV21-1 and TRBJ2-7; the table assigns TRBD1, which was not confirmed against the DNA. TRBV21-1 is a listed pseudogene. The CDR3 totals 15 residues. The CDR3 loop reads CASSIRRQGVYEQYF. CDR3 coding DNA: TGTGCCAGCAGCATAAGAAGACAGGGAGTCTACGAGCAGTACTTC.

This clone showed up just a few times. The chain combines TRBV11-2 with TRBJ2-1; D gene unclear. Germline V gene lookup returns CDR1 SGHAT and CDR2 FQNNGV. This CDR3 has 12 residues. Trimming cost V 5 bases and J 6 bases, with 8 bases left between them. CDR3 bases: TGTGCCAGCAGCCCCAGTGTCAATGAGCAGTTCTTC. Translated, it gives CASSPSVNEQFF.

The chain employs TRBV5-1 and TRBJ2-7, with 12 bases that match TRBD1. This CDR3 comprises 17 residues. The germline gives CDR1 SGHRS, CDR2 YFSETQ. The trim removed 0 bases at V and 7 bases at J, leaving 11 bases unmatched. CDR3 coding DNA: TGCGCCAGCAGCTTGGAATTTAGGGGACAGGGGGCGCGGGAGCAGTACTTC. Translating it yields CASSLEFRGQGAREQYF.

The rearrangement joins TRBV15 to TRBJ2-7, with D uncertain. Germline V gene sequence: CDR1 LNHNV, CDR2 YYDKDF (reference sequence). V dropped 5 bases and J dropped 3 bases, with 17 bases sitting between them. The length of the CDR3 is 15 residues. The CDR3 loop reads CATSPHRTAGYEQYF. CDR3 bases: TGTGCCACCAGCCCTCACCGGACCGCCGGCTACGAGCAGTACTTC.

The chain joins TRBV27 to TRBJ2-2, with 8 bases identical to TRBD1. Germline-derived CDR1 and CDR2 are MNHEY and SMNVEV (reference sequence). This CDR3 has 15 residues. The J segment lost 7 bases and the V segment lost 4 bases, leaving 8 bases of the junction unmatched. The CDR3: CASSSPTGVVGELFF. CDR3 coding DNA: TGTGCCAGCAGTTCGCCGACAGGGGTGGTCGGGGAGCTGTTTTTT.

The V gene is TRBV28, the J gene TRBJ2-2, with unresolved D. The CDR3 totals 14 residues. Trimming stripped 5 bases from V and 0 bases from J, with 7 bases between. Per the germline V gene, CDR1 is MDHEN and CDR2 is SYDVKM. CDR3 nucleotides: TGTGCCAGCAGTGGGTTTGCGAACACCGGGGAGCTGTTTTTT. Translation gives CASSGFANTGELFF.

V gene TRBV7-3 combines with J gene TRBJ2-2, with D maybe TRBD1 (5 bases). Trimming pared 4 bases from V and 5 bases from J, leaving 11 bases between. Germline V gene sequence: CDR1 SGHTA, CDR2 FQGTGA. This CDR3 spans 14 amino acids. Here the CDR3 DNA reads TGTGCCAGCAGCTCCCAGGGTCAGACCGGGGAGCTGTTTTTT. It translates to CASSSQGQTGELFF.

The chain uses TRBV28 and TRBJ1-5; D gene unclear. V was pared by 5 bases and J by 8 bases, with 13 bases between. CDR1 is MDHEN, CDR2 SYDVKM, per germline. The CDR3 totals 13 residues. CDR3 amino acids: CASSPRSEEPQHF. DNA of the CDR3: TGTGCCAGCAGTCCCCGCTCCGAAGAGCCCCAGCATTTT. Filled out from reference TRBV28 and TRBJ1-5, the complete variable domain reads DVKVTQSSRYLVKRTGEKVFLECVQDMDHENMFWYRQDPGLGLRLIYFSYDVKMKEKGDIPEGYSVSREKKERFSLILESASTNQTSMYLCASSPRSEEPQHFGDGTRLSIL.

This sequence joins TRBV6-6 and TRBJ1-5; tentative D call: TRBD1 (5 bases). Looked up from germline, CDR1 is MNHNY and CDR2 is SVGAGI (reference sequence). CDR3 length: 14 amino acids. Trimming shortened V by 6 bases and J by 3 bases, and 12 bases separated the two germline ends. The CDR3 protein is CASRPGGFNQPQHF. The DNA for the CDR3 is TGTGCCAGCAGGCCGGGGGGGTTCAATCAGCCCCAGCATTTT.

The rearrangement joins TRBV4-2 to TRBJ2-5; 10 bases fit TRBD2. Germline V lookup: CDR1 LGHNA, CDR2 YNFKEQ. This CDR3 is built from 17 residues. Unmatched junction bases numbered 6, after V lost 0 bases and J lost 2 bases. CDR3 residues: CASSQDGAGGRQETQYF. The CDR3 coding sequence is TGTGCCAGCAGCCAAGATGGAGCGGGGGGGCGTCAAGAGACCCAGTACTTC.

V gene TRBV18 combines with J gene TRBJ2-7; 9 nucleotides line up with TRBD1. CDR3 size: 15 residues. Germline CDR1 KGHSH, CDR2 LQKENI. V shed 5 bases and J 4 bases; nucleotides not matched to a gene: 9. The CDR3 region is CASSDSTGTGYEQYF. The CDR3 nucleotides are TGTGCCAGCTCAGACTCGACAGGGACAGGGTACGAGCAGTACTTC.

The chain uses TRBV6-1 and TRBJ1-1; 10 bases are a match to TRBD1. The V and J ends lost 4 bases and 7 bases, in that order; junction bases with no gene match: 3. The CDR3 spans 13 residues. CDR1 and CDR2 (germline): MNHNS, SASEGT. The CDR3 protein is CASSVTGGGEAFF. CDR3 DNA sequence: TGTGCCAGCAGTGTGACAGGGGGCGGTGAAGCTTTCTTT.

The chain carries TRBV6-1 and TRBJ2-2; 7 bases map to TRBD1. Germline V gene lookup returns CDR1 MNHNS and CDR2 SASEGT. V gave up 7 bases and J gave up 6 bases; unmatched junction bases: 11. The CDR3 has 15 amino acids. DNA of the CDR3: TGTGCCAGCACTCAGGGGGTAATAGCCGCCGGGGAGCTGTTTTTT. Translated, it gives CASTQGVIAAGELFF.

The chain is built from TRBV2 and TRBJ2-3; the match to TRBD2 covers 8 bases. The CDR3 has 14 residues. V lost 4 bases, J lost 6 bases, and 6 bases stayed unmatched. The V gene's germline CDR1 is SNHLY and CDR2 FYNNEI. The CDR3 DNA sequence: TGTGCCAGCAGTGCCGGGGGGGCCAGGGATACGCAGTATTTT. Translated: CASSAGGARDTQYF.

The V gene is TRBV6-5, the J gene TRBJ2-7; the match to TRBD1 covers 9 bases. The CDR3 has 13 residues. Trimming removed 5 bases from V and 3 bases from J; junction bases left unmatched: 2. The germline CDR1 and CDR2 sequences are MNHEY and SVGAGI. CDR3: CASSKTGGYEQYF. The CDR3 bases are TGTGCCAGCAGTAAGACAGGGGGCTACGAGCAGTACTTC.

This sequence joins TRBV7-3 and TRBJ2-1, with D perhaps matching TRBD2 (6 bases). The ends were cut back, 2 bases at V and 8 bases at J, with 22 bases in the middle. CDR3 length: 17 residues. Germline lookup yields CDR1 SGHTA and CDR2 FQGTGA. CDR3 sequence (DNA): TGTGCCAGCAGCTTAGGATTTGGTGGGGGGACTTGGCATGAGCAGTTCTTC. Amino acid sequence: CASSLGFGGGTWHEQFF.

The CDR3 nucleotides are TGTGCCAGCAGCTTATCCGGCGGGGGGAACCAAGAGACCCAGTACTTC. Its translation: CASSLSGGGNQETQYF. This rearrangement joins TRBV11-2 to TRBJ2-5; 8 bases are shared with TRBD2. V gave up 2 bases and J gave up 0 bases; unmatched junction bases: 5. CDR1 is SGHAT, CDR2 FQNNGV, per germline. The CDR3 runs to 16 residues.

The chain carries TRBV9 and TRBJ2-1; 12 bases are shared with TRBD2. The CDR3 spans 16 residues. In germline, CDR1 is SGDLS, CDR2 YYNGEE. V gave up 3 bases and J gave up 3 bases; unmatched junction bases: 4. For the CDR3, the DNA is TGTGCCAGCAGCGAACCGGGACTAGCGGGCTACAATGAGCAGTTCTTC. Amino acid sequence: CASSEPGLAGYNEQFF.

This clone was seen a single time. The DNA for the CDR3 is TGTGCCAGCAGTGAATCCAGGATCTACACCTTC. Its protein product is CASSESRIYTF. The chain employs TRBV6-1 and TRBJ1-2; D unresolved. In germline, CDR1 is MNHNS, CDR2 SASEGT. V lost 2 bases and J 10 bases, leaving 8 bases between the germline ends. CDR3 length: 11 residues.

The chain uses TRBV29-1 and TRBJ2-7, with D uncertain. Germline CDR1 and CDR2: SQVTM and ANQGSEA. This CDR3 has 12 amino acids. Trimming stripped 5 bases from V and 5 bases from J, with 13 bases between. CDR3 sequence: CSVYTPPNEQYF. The DNA of the CDR3 is TGCAGCGTTTATACGCCACCTAACGAGCAGTACTTC.

The sample holds many counts of this clone. The V gene is TRBV4-2, the J gene TRBJ1-1, with D unclear. Trimming stripped 5 bases from V and 5 bases from J, with 12 bases between. There are 13 residues in the CDR3. CDR1 and CDR2 from the germline V gene are LGHNA and YNFKEQ. The CDR3 loop reads CASSLGWVTEAFF. The CDR3 DNA reads as TGTGCCAGCAGCTTGGGATGGGTTACTGAAGCTTTCTTT.

The chain carries TRBV5-6 and TRBJ1-5; D gene uncertain. Germline V CDR1 and CDR2: SGHDT, YYEEEE. Deletions cut 0 bases from V and 1 base from J, with 5 bases between. The CDR3 is 14 amino acids. CDR3 sequence reads: CASSLVGSNQPQHF. The CDR3 DNA reads as TGTGCCAGCAGCTTGGTGGGCAGCAATCAGCCCCAGCATTTT.

The genes are TRBV7-2 and TRBJ2-1, with D possibly being TRBD2 (6 bases). The CDR3 contains 16 residues. Germline-derived CDR1 and CDR2 are SGHTA and FQGNSA. V was clipped by 5 bases and J by 5 bases, with 19 bases between them. The CDR3 loop is CASSPEPGLSDNEQFF. CDR3 bases: TGTGCCAGCAGCCCCGAACCGGGACTGAGTGACAATGAGCAGTTCTTC.

The chain is built from TRBV10-2 and TRBJ2-7, with TRBD2 identical over 12 bases. Trimming removed 8 bases from V and 2 bases from J; junction bases left unmatched: 4. The length of the CDR3 is 14 residues. Germline V gene lookup returns CDR1 WSHSY and CDR2 SAAADI. This CDR3 reads CASLTSGGPYEQYF. DNA for the CDR3: TGCGCCAGCTTGACTAGCGGGGGCCCCTACGAGCAGTACTTC.

The CDR3 DNA reads TGTGCCAGCAGCCCTCGGGACAGGGCCTACGAGCAGTACTTC. Its protein is CASSPRDRAYEQYF. The chain uses TRBV7-6 and TRBJ2-7; 9 bases map to TRBD1. Germline loops: CDR1 SGHVS, CDR2 FNYEAQ. The CDR3 runs to 14 residues. V dropped 5 bases and J dropped 2; count of bases not matched to a gene: 4.